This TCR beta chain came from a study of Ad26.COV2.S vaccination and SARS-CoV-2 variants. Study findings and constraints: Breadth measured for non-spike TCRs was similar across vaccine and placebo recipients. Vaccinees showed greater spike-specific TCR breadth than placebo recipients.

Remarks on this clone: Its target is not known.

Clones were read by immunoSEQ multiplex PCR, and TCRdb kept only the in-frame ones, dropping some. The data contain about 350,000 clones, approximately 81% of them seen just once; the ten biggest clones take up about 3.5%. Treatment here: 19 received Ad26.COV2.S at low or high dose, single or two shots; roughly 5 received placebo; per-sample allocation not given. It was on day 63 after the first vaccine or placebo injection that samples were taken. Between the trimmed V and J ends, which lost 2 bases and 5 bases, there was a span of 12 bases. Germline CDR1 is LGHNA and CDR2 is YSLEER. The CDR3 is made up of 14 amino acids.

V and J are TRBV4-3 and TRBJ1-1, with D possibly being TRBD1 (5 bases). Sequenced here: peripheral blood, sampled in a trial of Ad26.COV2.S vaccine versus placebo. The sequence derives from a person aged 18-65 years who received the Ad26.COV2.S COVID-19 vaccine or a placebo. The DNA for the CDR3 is TGCGCCAGCAGCCAAAGGTCAGGGAGGACTGAAGCTTTCTTT. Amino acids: CASSQRSGRTEAFF.